Listed below are T cell receptor beta chains from one sample, sequenced in a study of EBV T-cell therapy then PD-1 blockade in nasopharyngeal carcinoma. Sequencing was performed with immunoSEQ multiplex PCR; in TCRdb, only in-frame clones are kept and a portion is missing. The repertoire holds roughly 20,000 clones, with 84% as singletons. Their cognate antigens are unknown. Sequencing used CD8+ T cells from blood, obtained at roughly day 290 from a patient whose treatment included autologous EBV-specific T cells and nivolumab. The receptors stem from a middle-aged man with nasopharyngeal carcinoma. CDR3s include the opening cysteine and the closing phenylalanine or tryptophan. Fields, in order: V gene, clone size, D gene, J gene, CDR3 DNA, CDR3 protein. A D gene is named only where the DNA matches it firmly. For some rows the clone size is stated as once, few or many, or as a class when expanded; others skip it.

TRBV6-1,-,-,TRBJ2-1,TGTGCCAGCAGTGAATGGGTTGAGCAGTTCTTC,CASSEWVEQFF
TRBV6-1,-,-,TRBJ1-2,TGTGCCAGCAGTGAGGGCTGGGTGGGTCACTTTTATGGCTACACCTTC,CASSEGWVGHFYGYTF
TRBV14,-,TRBD1,TRBJ2-1,TGTGCCAGCAGCCCCAATTCCGGGACAGGCAACAATGAGCAGTTCTTC,CASSPNSGTGNNEQFF
TRBV3-1/TRBV3-2,-,TRBD1,TRBJ1-6,TGTGCCAGCAGCCAGGGACAGGTCTATAATTCACCCCTCCACTTT,CASSQGQVYNSPLHF
TRBV5-7,-,-,TRBJ1-1,TGTGCCAGCAGCTTGAAGATTTGGGGGCCCCATGAAGCTTTCTTT,CASSLKIWGPHEAFF
TRBV7-3,-,TRBD2,TRBJ2-3,TGTGCCAGCAGCCCCGATAGCGGGGGGCGCACAGATACGCAGTATTTT,CASSPDSGGRTDTQYF
TRBV27,-,TRBD1,TRBJ2-7,TGTGCCAGCAGTTCCACAGGGGGCGGGGACGAGCAGTACTTC,CASSSTGGGDEQYF
TRBV4-3,few,TRBD1,TRBJ2-2,TGCGCCAGCAGCCAATATTCGGACAGGACTGCCGGGGAGCTGTTTTTT,CASSQYSDRTAGELFF
TRBV7-9,-,TRBD1,TRBJ2-5,TGTGCCAGCAGCTTAAGGGACAGGGTGTTAGAGACCCAGTACTTC,CASSLRDRVLETQYF
TRBV6-4,-,TRBD2,TRBJ2-3,TGTGCCAGCAGTGACGGCGGGGGGGCCGCAGATACGCAGTATTTT,CASSDGGGAADTQYF
TRBV29-1,few,-,TRBJ2-1,TGCAGCGTTGATCACGGGTACAATGAGCAGTTCTTC,CSVDHGYNEQFF
TRBV6-5,-,-,TRBJ1-5,TGTGCCAGCAGTTACGGCGGCAATCAGCCCCAGCATTTT,CASSYGGNQPQHF
TRBV6-2/TRBV6-3,once,-,TRBJ1-1,TGTGCCAGCAGTTACGGGAGCACTGAAGCTTTCTTT,CASSYGSTEAFF
TRBV7-9,once,TRBD1,TRBJ2-7,TGTGCCAGCAGCTTTGAACAGGGGACCTACGAGCAGTACTTC,CASSFEQGTYEQYF
TRBV4-3,-,TRBD1,TRBJ2-2,TGCGCCAGCAGCCAAGTGGTATTATTAGGGGGCGCAACCGGGGAGCTGTTTTTT,CASSQVVLLGGATGELFF
TRBV7-6,-,-,TRBJ2-7,TGTGCCAGCAGCTCCTCTCGGGGCCCCAGTTTGAGTGAGCAGTACTTC,CASSSSRGPSLSEQYF
TRBV29-1,once,TRBD1,TRBJ1-2,TGCAGCGTCCAGACAGGGGGCTACTATGGCTACACCTTC,CSVQTGGYYGYTF
TRBV27,-,-,TRBJ1-5,TGTGCCAGCAGTTTTTCACAGGGTGTTCAGCCCCAGCATTTT,CASSFSQGVQPQHF
TRBV7-2,-,-,TRBJ2-3,TGTGCCAGCAGCTTATATGGAATGGGGGCAGATACGCAGTATTTT,CASSLYGMGADTQYF
TRBV9,-,TRBD1,TRBJ1-5,TGTGCCAGCAGCAGGACAGGGGGCTTGGATCAGCCCCAGCATTTT,CASSRTGGLDQPQHF
TRBV19,-,-,TRBJ1-1,TGTGCCAGTAATACAGGGTCTGAAGCTTTCTTT,CASNTGSEAFF
TRBV7-9,-,-,TRBJ2-3,TGTGCCACGGAGGAGTGGGATACGCAGTATTTT,CATEEWDTQYF
TRBV5-6,-,-,TRBJ2-3,TGTGCCAGCAGCTTGGAATCAGATACGCAGTATTTT,CASSLESDTQYF